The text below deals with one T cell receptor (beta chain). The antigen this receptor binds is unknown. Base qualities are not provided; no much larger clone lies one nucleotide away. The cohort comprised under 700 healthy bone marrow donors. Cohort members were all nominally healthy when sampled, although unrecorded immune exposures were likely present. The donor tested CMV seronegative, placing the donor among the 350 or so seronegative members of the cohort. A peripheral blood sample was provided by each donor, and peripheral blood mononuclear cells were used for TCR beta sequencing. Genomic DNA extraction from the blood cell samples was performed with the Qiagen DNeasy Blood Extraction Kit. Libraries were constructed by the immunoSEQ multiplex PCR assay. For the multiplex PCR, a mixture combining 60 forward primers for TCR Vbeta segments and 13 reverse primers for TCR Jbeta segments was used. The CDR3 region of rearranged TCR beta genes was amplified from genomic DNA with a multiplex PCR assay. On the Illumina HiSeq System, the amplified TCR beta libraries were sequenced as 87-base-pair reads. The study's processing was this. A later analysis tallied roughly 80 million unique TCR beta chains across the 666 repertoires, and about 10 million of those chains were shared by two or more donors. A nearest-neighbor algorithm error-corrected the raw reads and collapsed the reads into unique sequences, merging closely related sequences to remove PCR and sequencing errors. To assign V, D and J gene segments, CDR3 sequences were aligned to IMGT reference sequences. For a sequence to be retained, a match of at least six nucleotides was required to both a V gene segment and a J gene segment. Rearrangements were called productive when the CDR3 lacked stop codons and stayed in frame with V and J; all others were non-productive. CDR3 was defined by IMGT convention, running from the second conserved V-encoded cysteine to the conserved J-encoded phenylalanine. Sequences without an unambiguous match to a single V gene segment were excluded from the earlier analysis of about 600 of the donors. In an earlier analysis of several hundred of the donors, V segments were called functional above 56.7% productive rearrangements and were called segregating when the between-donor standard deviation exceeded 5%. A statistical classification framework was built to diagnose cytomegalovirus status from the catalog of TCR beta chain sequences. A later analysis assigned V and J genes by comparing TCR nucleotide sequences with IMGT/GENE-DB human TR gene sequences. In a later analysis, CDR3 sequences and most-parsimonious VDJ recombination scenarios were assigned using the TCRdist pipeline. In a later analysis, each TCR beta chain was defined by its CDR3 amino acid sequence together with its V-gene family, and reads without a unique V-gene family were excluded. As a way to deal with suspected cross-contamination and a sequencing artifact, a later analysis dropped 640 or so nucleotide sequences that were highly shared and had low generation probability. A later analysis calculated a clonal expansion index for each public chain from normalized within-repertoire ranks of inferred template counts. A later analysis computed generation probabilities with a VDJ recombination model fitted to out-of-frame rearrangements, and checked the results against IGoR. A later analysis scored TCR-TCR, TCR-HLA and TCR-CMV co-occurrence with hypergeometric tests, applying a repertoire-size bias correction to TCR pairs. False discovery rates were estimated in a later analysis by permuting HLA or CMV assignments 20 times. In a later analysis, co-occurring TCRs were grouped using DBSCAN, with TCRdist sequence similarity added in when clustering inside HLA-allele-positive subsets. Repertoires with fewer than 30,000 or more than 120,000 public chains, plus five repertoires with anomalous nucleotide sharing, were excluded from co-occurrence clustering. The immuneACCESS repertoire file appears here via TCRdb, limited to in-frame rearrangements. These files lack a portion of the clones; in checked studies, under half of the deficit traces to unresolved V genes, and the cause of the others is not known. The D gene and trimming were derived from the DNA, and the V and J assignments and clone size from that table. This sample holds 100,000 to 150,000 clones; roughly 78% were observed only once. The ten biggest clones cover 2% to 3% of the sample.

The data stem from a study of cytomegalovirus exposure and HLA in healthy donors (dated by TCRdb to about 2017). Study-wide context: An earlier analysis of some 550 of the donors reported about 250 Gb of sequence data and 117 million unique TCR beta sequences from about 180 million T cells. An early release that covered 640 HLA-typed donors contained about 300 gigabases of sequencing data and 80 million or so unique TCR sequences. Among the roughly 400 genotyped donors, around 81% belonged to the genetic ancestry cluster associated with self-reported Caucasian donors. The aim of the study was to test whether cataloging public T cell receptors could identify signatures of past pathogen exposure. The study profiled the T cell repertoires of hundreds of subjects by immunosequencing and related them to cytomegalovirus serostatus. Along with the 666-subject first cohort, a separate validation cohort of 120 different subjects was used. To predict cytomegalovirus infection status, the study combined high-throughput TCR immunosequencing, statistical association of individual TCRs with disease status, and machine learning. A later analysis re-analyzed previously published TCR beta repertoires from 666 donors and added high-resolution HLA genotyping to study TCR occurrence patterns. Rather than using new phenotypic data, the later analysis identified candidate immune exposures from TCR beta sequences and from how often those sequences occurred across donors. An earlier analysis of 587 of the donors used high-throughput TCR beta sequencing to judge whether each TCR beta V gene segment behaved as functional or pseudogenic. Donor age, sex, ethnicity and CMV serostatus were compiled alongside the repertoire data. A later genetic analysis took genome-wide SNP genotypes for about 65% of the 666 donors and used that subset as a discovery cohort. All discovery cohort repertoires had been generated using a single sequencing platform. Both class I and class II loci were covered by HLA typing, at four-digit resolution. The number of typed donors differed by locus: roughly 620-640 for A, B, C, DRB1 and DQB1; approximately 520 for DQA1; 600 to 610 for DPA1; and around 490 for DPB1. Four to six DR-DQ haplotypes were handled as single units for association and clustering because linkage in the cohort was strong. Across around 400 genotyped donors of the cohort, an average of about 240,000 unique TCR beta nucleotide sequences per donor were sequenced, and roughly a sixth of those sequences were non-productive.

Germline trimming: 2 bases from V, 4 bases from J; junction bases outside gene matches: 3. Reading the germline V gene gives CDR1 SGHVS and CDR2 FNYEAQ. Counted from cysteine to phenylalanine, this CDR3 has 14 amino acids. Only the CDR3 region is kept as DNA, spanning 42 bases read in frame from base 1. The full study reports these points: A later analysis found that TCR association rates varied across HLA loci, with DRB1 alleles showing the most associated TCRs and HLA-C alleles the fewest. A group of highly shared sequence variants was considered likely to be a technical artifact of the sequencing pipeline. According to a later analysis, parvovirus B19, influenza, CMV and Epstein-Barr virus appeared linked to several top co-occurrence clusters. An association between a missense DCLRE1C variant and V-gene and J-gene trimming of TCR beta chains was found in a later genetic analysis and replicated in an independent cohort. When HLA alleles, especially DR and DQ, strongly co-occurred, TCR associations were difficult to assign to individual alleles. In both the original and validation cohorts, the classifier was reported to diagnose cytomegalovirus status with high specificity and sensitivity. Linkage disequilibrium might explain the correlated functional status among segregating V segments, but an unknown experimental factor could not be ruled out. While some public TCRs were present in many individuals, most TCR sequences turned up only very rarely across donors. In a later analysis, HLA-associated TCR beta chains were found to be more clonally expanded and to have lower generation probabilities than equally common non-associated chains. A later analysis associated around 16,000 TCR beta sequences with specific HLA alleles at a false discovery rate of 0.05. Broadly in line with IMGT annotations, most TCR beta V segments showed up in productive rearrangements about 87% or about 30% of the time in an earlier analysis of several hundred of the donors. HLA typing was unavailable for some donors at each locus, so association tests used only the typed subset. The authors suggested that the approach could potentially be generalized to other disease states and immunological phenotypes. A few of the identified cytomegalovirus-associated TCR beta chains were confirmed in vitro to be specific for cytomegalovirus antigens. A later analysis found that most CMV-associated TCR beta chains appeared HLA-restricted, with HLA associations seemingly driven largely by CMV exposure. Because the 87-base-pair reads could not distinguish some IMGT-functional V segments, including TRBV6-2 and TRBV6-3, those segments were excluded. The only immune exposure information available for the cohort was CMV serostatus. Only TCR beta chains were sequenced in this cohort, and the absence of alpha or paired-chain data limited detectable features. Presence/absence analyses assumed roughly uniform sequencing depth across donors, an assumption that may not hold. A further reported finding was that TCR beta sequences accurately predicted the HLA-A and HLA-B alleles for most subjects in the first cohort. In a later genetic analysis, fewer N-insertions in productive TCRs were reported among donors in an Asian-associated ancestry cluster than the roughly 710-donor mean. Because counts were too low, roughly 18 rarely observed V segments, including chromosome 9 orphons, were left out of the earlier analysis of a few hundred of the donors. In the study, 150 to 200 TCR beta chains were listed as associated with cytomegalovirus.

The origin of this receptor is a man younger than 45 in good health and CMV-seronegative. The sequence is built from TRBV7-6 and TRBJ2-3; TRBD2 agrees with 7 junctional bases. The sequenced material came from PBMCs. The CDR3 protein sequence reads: CASSLRGVADTQYF. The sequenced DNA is TGTGCCAGCAGCTTACGGGGGGTCGCAGATACGCAGTATTTT.